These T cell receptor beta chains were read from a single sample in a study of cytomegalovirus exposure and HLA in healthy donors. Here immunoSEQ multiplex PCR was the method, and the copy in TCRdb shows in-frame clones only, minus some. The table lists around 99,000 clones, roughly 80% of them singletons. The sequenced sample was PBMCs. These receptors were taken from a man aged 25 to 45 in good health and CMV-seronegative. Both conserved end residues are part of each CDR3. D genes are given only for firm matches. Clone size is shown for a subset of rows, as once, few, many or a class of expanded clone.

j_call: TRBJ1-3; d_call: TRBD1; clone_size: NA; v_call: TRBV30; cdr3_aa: CAWSLPQGAVGNTIYF; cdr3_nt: TGTGCCTGGAGCCTTCCACAGGGGGCGGTAGGAAACACCATATATTTT
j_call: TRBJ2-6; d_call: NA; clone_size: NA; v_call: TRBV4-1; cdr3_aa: CASSQGYGANVLTF; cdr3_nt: TGCGCCAGCAGCCAAGGTTATGGGGCCAACGTCCTGACTTTC
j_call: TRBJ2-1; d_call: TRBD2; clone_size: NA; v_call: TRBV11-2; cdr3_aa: CASSLGLAGGQDEQFF; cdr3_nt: TGTGCCAGCAGCCTCGGACTAGCGGGGGGGCAAGATGAGCAGTTCTTC
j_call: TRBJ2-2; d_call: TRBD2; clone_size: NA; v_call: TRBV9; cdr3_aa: CASGFSGGMAGELFF; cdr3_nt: TGTGCCAGCGGCTTTAGCGGGGGGATGGCCGGGGAGCTGTTTTTT
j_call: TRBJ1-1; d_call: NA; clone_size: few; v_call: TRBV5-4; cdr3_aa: CASSLGGNPEAFF; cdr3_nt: TGTGCCAGCAGCTTGGGAGGAAACCCTGAAGCTTTCTTT
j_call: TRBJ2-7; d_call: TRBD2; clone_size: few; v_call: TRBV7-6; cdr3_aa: CASSETSGRPQQYF; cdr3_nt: TGTGCCAGCAGCGAGACTAGCGGGCGCCCCCAGCAGTACTTC
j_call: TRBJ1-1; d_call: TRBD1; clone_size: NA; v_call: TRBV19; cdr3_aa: CASMNRDRLATEAFF; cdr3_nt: TGTGCCAGTATGAATAGGGACAGGTTGGCGACAGAAGCTTTCTTT
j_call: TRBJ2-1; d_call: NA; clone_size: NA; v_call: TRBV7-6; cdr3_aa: CASSLASRNEQFF; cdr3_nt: TGTGCCAGCAGCTTAGCGTCGCGGAATGAGCAGTTCTTC
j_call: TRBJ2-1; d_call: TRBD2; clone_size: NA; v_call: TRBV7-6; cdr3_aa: CASSSRETYNEQFF; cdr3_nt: TGTGCCAGCAGCTCGCGGGAGACCTACAATGAGCAGTTCTTC
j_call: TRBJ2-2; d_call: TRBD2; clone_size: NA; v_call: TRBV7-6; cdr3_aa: CASFRAGGTNTGELFF; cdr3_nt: TGTGCCAGCTTTCGAGCGGGAGGGACGAACACCGGGGAGCTGTTTTTT
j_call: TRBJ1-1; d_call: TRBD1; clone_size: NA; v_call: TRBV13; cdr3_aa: CASSRGTGVSDTEAFF; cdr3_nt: TGTGCCAGCAGCCGGGGGACAGGGGTGTCTGACACTGAAGCTTTCTTT
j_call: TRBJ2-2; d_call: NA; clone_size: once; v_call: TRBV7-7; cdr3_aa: CASSLAGNTGELFF; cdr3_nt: TGTGCTAGCAGCTTAGCCGGGAACACCGGGGAGCTGTTTTTT
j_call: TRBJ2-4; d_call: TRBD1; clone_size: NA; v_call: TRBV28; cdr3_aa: CASSLDRGRVIQYF; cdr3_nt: TGTGCCAGCAGTTTGGACAGGGGGCGGGTCATTCAGTACTTC
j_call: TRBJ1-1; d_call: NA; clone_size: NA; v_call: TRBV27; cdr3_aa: CASSPQGNTEAFF; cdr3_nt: TGTGCCAGCAGTCCTCAGGGGAATACTGAAGCTTTCTTT
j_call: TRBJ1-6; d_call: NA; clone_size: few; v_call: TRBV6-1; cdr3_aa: CASSAGPYNSPLHF; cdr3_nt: TGTGCCAGCAGTGCGGGTCCCTATAATTCACCCCTCCACTTT
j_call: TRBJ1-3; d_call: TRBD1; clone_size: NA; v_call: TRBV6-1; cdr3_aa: CASSVDRGPGNTIYF; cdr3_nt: TGTGCCAGCAGTGTGGACAGGGGGCCTGGAAACACCATATATTTT
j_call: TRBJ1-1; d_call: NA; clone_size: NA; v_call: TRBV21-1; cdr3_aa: CASSGGEVSAEAFF; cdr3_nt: TGTGCCAGCAGCGGGGGCGAAGTATCCGCTGAAGCTTTCTTT
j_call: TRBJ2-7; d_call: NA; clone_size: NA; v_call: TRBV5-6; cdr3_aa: CASSPLPGNEQYF; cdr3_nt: TGTGCCAGCAGCCCTCTTCCGGGGAACGAGCAGTACTTC
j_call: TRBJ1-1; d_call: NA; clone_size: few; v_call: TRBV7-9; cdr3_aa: CASSLQGDTEAFF; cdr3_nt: TGTGCCAGCAGCTTACAGGGTGACACTGAAGCTTTCTTT
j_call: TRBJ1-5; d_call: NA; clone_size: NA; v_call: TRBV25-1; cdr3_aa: CASSVGVGNQPQHF; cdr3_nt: TGTGCCAGCAGTGTAGGGGTAGGGAATCAGCCCCAGCATTTT
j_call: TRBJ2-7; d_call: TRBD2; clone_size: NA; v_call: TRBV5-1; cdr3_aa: CASSSSGSGYEQYF; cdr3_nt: TGCGCCAGCAGCTCTAGCGGGAGTGGGTACGAGCAGTACTTC
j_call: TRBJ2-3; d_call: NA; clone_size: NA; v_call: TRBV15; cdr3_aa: CATSRGTGTDTQYF; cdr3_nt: TGTGCCACCAGCAGAGGGACAGGCACAGATACGCAGTATTTT
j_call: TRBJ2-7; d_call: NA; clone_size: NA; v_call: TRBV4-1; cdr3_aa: CASSQVGSSHEQYF; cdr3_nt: TGCGCCAGCAGCCAAGTCGGGTCCTCCCACGAGCAGTACTTC
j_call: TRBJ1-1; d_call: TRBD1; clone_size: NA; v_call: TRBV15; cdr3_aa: CATSRKRQGLNTEAFF; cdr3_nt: TGTGCCACCAGCAGAAAAAGACAGGGGTTGAACACTGAAGCTTTCTTT
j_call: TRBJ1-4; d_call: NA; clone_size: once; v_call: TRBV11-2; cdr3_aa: CASSPFGGAGEKLFF; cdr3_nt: TGTGCCAGCAGCCCGTTTGGCGGAGCCGGGGAAAAACTGTTTTTT
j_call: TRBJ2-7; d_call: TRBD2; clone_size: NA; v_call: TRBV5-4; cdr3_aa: CASSRTLAGVDEQYF; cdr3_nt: TGTGCCAGCAGCAGGACCCTAGCGGGGGTAGACGAGCAGTACTTC
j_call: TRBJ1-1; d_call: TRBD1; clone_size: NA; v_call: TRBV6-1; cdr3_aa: CASSAKQGAGTEAFF; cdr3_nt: TGTGCCAGCAGTGCTAAACAGGGGGCCGGCACTGAAGCTTTCTTT
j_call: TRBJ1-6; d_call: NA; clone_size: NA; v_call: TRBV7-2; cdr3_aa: CASSLYRSEEPLHF; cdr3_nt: TGTGCCAGCAGCTTATATCGGAGCGAGGAACCCCTCCACTTT
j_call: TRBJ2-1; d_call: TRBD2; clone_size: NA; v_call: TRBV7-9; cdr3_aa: CATTSGDTYNEQFF; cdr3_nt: TGTGCCACGACTAGCGGGGACACCTACAATGAGCAGTTCTTC
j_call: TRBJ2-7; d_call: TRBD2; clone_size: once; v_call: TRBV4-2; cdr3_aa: CASSQAIPITSGSGEQYF; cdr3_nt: TGTGCCAGCAGCCAAGCCATCCCAATCACTAGCGGGAGCGGGGAGCAGTACTTC
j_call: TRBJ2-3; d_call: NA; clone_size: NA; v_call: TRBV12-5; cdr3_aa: CASGLDYITQYF; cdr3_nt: TGTGCTAGTGGTTTGGATTATATTACGCAGTATTTT
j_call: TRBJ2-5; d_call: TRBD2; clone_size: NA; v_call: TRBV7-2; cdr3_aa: CASSPGGRGGLETQYF; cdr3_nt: TGTGCCAGCAGCCCCGGGGGGCGGGGGGGATTAGAGACCCAGTACTTC
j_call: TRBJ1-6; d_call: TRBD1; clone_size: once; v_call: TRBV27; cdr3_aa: CASSPTGANSPLHF; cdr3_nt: TGTGCCAGCAGTCCTACAGGGGCGAATTCACCCCTCCACTTT
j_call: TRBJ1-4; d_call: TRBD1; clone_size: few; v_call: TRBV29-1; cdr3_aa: CSVLRGREKLFF; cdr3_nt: TGCAGCGTCCTAAGGGGGCGTGAAAAACTGTTTTTT